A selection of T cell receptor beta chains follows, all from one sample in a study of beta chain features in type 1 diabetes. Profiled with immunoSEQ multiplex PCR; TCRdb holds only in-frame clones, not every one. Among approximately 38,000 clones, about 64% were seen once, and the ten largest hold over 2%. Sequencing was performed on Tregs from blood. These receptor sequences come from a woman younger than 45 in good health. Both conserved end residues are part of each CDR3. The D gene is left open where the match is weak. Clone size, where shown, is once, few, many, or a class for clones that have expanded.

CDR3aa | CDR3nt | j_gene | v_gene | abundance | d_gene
CASSLTTSGTYEQYF | TGTGCCAGCAGCTTAACTACTAGCGGGACCTACGAGCAGTACTTC | TRBJ2-7 | TRBV11-2 | NA | TRBD2
CASSEGEGTREFF | TGTGCCAGCAGTGAAGGCGAGGGGACTAGGGAGTTCTTC | TRBJ2-1 | TRBV6-1 | NA | TRBD2
CASSLSARGTNQPQHF | TGTGCCAGCAGTCTCTCAGCCAGGGGAACAAATCAGCCCCAGCATTTT | TRBJ1-5 | TRBV7-2 | few | NA
CASSQLAGGDSYEQYF | TGCGCCAGCAGCCAATTAGCGGGGGGCGATTCCTACGAGCAGTACTTC | TRBJ2-7 | TRBV4-3 | NA | TRBD2
CASSLNRQGGFSTEAFF | TGTGCCAGCTCACTTAACCGACAGGGGGGTTTTAGCACTGAAGCTTTCTTT | TRBJ1-1 | TRBV18 | few | TRBD1
CASRKAGSNIQYF | TGTGCCAGCAGAAAAGCGGGGTCCAACATTCAGTACTTC | TRBJ2-4 | TRBV27 | NA | TRBD2
CASSPVAGEETQYF | TGTGCCAGCAGCCCGGTAGCGGGAGAGGAGACCCAGTACTTC | TRBJ2-5 | TRBV7-2 | NA | TRBD2
CASKDRTSTDTQYF | TGTGCCAGCAAAGACAGAACTAGCACAGATACGCAGTATTTT | TRBJ2-3 | TRBV2 | few | NA
CASSPRTSGLSTDTQYF | TGTGCCAGCTCACCCCGAACTAGCGGGTTATCAACAGATACGCAGTATTTT | TRBJ2-3 | TRBV18 | NA | TRBD2
CASSPRSGTGELFF | TGTGCCAGCAGCCCCCGCTCGGGCACCGGGGAGCTGTTTTTT | TRBJ2-2 | TRBV7-3 | few | NA
CASSPTATNEKLFF | TGCGCCAGCAGCCCGACAGCAACTAATGAAAAACTGTTTTTT | TRBJ1-4 | TRBV4-3 | NA | NA
CAIGPTGGREKLFF | TGTGCCATCGGACCGACAGGGGGCAGGGAAAAACTGTTTTTT | TRBJ1-4 | TRBV10-3 | NA | TRBD1
CASSLWAVTEAFF | TGTGCCAGCAGCTTATGGGCTGTCACTGAAGCTTTCTTT | TRBJ1-1 | TRBV13 | NA | NA
CASSPQNRATNEKLFF | TGTGCCAGCTCACCACAAAACAGGGCTACTAATGAAAAACTGTTTTTT | TRBJ1-4 | TRBV18 | NA | NA
CASSLAQGLEQYF | TGTGCCAGCAGCCTCGCGCAGGGGCTCGAGCAGTACTTC | TRBJ2-7 | TRBV7-6 | NA | NA
CASSLGTGFSLTEQFF | TGCGCCAGCAGCTTGGGGACAGGATTTAGTTTGACTGAGCAGTTCTTC | TRBJ2-1 | TRBV5-1 | NA | TRBD1
CAWSSPRLAGSTDTQYF | TGTGCCTGGAGTTCGCCGAGACTAGCGGGCAGCACAGATACGCAGTATTTT | TRBJ2-3 | TRBV30 | few | TRBD2
CAWRQGATYEQYF | TGTGCCTGGAGACAGGGGGCGACCTACGAGCAGTACTTC | TRBJ2-7 | TRBV30 | NA | TRBD1
CASSLTGGNTEAFF | TGTGCCAGCAGCTTGACAGGGGGAAACACTGAAGCTTTCTTT | TRBJ1-1 | TRBV7-2 | few | TRBD1
CASSRGNEQFF | TGTGCCAGCAGCCGGGGCAATGAGCAGTTCTTC | TRBJ2-1 | TRBV5-5 | NA | NA
CSVFGNGGYTF | TGCAGCGTTTTCGGGAATGGTGGCTACACCTTC | TRBJ1-2 | TRBV29-1 | NA | NA
CASSDRVYGYTF | TGTGCCAGCAGTGACAGGGTCTATGGCTACACCTTC | TRBJ1-2 | TRBV6-1 | medium-sized | NA
CASSDQTGNTEAFF | TGTGCCAGCAGTGACCAGACAGGGAACACTGAAGCTTTCTTT | TRBJ1-1 | TRBV6-1 | NA | NA
CAISGPRAGSSYEQYF | TGTGCCATCAGTGGTCCCCGAGCGGGAAGCTCCTACGAGCAGTACTTC | TRBJ2-7 | TRBV10-3 | NA | TRBD2
CASSHAVASGSLNEQFF | TGCGCCAGCAGCCATGCGGTCGCTAGCGGGAGCTTGAATGAGCAGTTCTTC | TRBJ2-1 | TRBV4-3 | NA | TRBD2
CAYREREANTGELFF | TGTGCCTATAGAGAGCGGGAGGCAAACACCGGGGAGCTGTTTTTT | TRBJ2-2 | TRBV28 | NA | TRBD2
CASSQLAGSLNEQFF | TGTGCCAGCTCACAACTAGCGGGTTCTCTCAATGAGCAGTTCTTC | TRBJ2-1 | TRBV18 | NA | TRBD2
CASRYLTRGSYEQYF | TGTGCCAGTAGATATCTTACGCGGGGAAGCTACGAGCAGTACTTC | TRBJ2-7 | TRBV19 | once | NA
CASSQQGIEETQYF | TGTGCCAGCAGCCAACAGGGGATTGAGGAGACCCAGTACTTC | TRBJ2-5 | TRBV7-2 | NA | TRBD1
CASSPIAGGPYEQYF | TGTGCCAGCAGCCCCATAGCGGGAGGTCCCTACGAGCAGTACTTC | TRBJ2-7 | TRBV6-5 | NA | TRBD2
CASSYDWGSMETQYF | TGTGCCAGCAGTTATGATTGGGGCTCGATGGAGACCCAGTACTTC | TRBJ2-5 | TRBV6-6 | NA | NA
CSARFTYEQYF | TGCAGTGCTAGATTTACCTACGAGCAGTACTTC | TRBJ2-7 | TRBV20-1 | NA | NA
CASSRTGNTEAFF | TGTGCCAGCAGCCGGACAGGGAACACTGAAGCTTTCTTT | TRBJ1-1 | TRBV7-9 | NA | TRBD1
CASSQDFVLRNTEAFF | TGCGCCAGCAGCCAAGATTTCGTCCTCCGGAACACTGAAGCTTTCTTT | TRBJ1-1 | TRBV4-1 | NA | NA
CASSLSREAYEQYF | TGCGCCAGCAGCTTGTCCCGGGAGGCCTACGAGCAGTACTTC | TRBJ2-7 | TRBV5-1 | NA | TRBD2
CASSPSGTVATEAFF | TGTGCCAGCAGCCCTTCCGGGACAGTCGCAACTGAAGCTTTCTTT | TRBJ1-1 | TRBV7-9 | NA | TRBD1
CASSSLAGALSYEQYF | TGTGCCAGCAGTTCCCTAGCGGGAGCGTTGTCCTACGAGCAGTACTTC | TRBJ2-7 | TRBV27 | NA | TRBD2
CASSMFHRGNTEAFF | TGTGCCAGTAGTATGTTCCACAGGGGGAACACTGAAGCTTTCTTT | TRBJ1-1 | TRBV19 | NA | TRBD1
CSVYKVGGATEAFF | TGCAGCGTATACAAAGTCGGGGGAGCCACTGAAGCTTTCTTT | TRBJ1-1 | TRBV29-1 | NA | NA
CAISDQYEQYF | TGTGCCATCAGTGATCAGTACGAGCAGTACTTC | TRBJ2-7 | TRBV10-3 | NA | NA
CASSQNGIGQGYSYEQYF | TGTGCCAGCAGCCAAAACGGGATTGGGCAGGGGTACTCCTACGAGCAGTACTTC | TRBJ2-7 | TRBV7-9 | NA | NA
CASRLTGDYSYEQYF | TGTGCCAGCAGGCTGACGGGGGACTACTCCTACGAGCAGTACTTC | TRBJ2-7 | TRBV28 | once | TRBD2
CASSLAQGGYEQYF | TGCGCCAGCAGCTTGGCCCAGGGAGGCTACGAGCAGTACTTC | TRBJ2-7 | TRBV5-1 | few | NA
CAISISGSTDTQYF | TGTGCCATCAGCATTAGCGGGAGCACAGATACGCAGTATTTT | TRBJ2-3 | TRBV10-3 | NA | TRBD2
CASSSSGGGRAFF | TGTGCCAGCAGCTCCTCAGGGGGCGGCAGAGCTTTCTTT | TRBJ1-1 | TRBV7-3 | NA | TRBD1
CASSFLAGLGNIQYF | TGCGCCAGCAGCTTCCTAGCGGGATTGGGGAACATTCAGTACTTC | TRBJ2-4 | TRBV5-1 | NA | TRBD2
CASRRGDSLNTEAFF | TGTGCCAGTAGGCGTGGGGACAGCTTGAACACTGAAGCTTTCTTT | TRBJ1-1 | TRBV19 | NA | TRBD1
CASSRDSSSYNEQFF | TGTGCCAGCAGCAGGGACAGTAGCTCCTACAATGAGCAGTTCTTC | TRBJ2-1 | TRBV14 | medium-sized | TRBD1
CASIPQVRRTEAFF | TGTGCCAGTATCCCACAAGTCAGGAGGACTGAAGCTTTCTTT | TRBJ1-1 | TRBV19 | few | NA
CASSLGTGRSQPQHF | TGCGCCAGCAGCTTGGGTACAGGGCGTTCTCAGCCCCAGCATTTT | TRBJ1-5 | TRBV5-1 | NA | NA
CSVEDSRGARYNEQFF | TGCAGCGTTGAAGATTCTCGGGGGGCGCGTTACAATGAGCAGTTCTTC | TRBJ2-1 | TRBV29-1 | NA | NA
CASSIGGLAGVVYEQFF | TGTGCCAGTAGTATAGGCGGACTAGCGGGAGTAGTCTATGAGCAGTTCTTC | TRBJ2-1 | TRBV19 | NA | TRBD2
CASRRQATPYGYTF | TGTGCCAGCAGGAGACAGGCTACCCCCTATGGCTACACCTTC | TRBJ1-2 | TRBV28 | NA | NA
CSVGRENTEAFF | TGCAGCGTTGGACGGGAGAACACTGAAGCTTTCTTT | TRBJ1-1 | TRBV29-1 | NA | NA
CSARNGGRQYF | TGCAGTGCCCGGAATGGGGGCAGGCAGTACTTC | TRBJ2-7 | TRBV20-1 | NA | NA
CASSLGTAGTDTQYF | TGCGCCAGCAGCCTCGGGACAGCGGGCACAGATACGCAGTATTTT | TRBJ2-3 | TRBV5-1 | NA | TRBD1
CASSSPGTDTQYF | TGTGCCAGCAGCTCCCCTGGCACAGATACGCAGTATTTT | TRBJ2-3 | TRBV7-9 | NA | NA
CASSRPAESQETQYF | TGTGCCAGCAGCCGCCCAGCGGAATCACAAGAGACCCAGTACTTC | TRBJ2-5 | TRBV6-6 | few | NA
CASSSGLAGGFYEQYF | TGTGCCAGCAGTTCGGGTCTAGCGGGAGGTTTCTACGAGCAGTACTTC | TRBJ2-7 | TRBV6-6 | NA | TRBD2